Given below is one T cell receptor (beta chain) in context. Trimming removed 2 bases from V and 12 bases from J, with 17 bases in between. The CDR3 extends over 14 amino acids. Looked up from germline, CDR1 is SEHNR and CDR2 is FQNEAQ (reference sequence). Sequencing used immunoSEQ multiplex PCR; TCRdb keeps in-frame clones, though not all of them. The sample includes about 210,000 clones, roughly 90% of them seen just once. This record comes from a study of blood T cell repertoires in COVID-19. This chain uses TRBV7-9 with TRBJ2-1; maybe TRBD2 (5 bases). The origin of this receptor is a man between 18 and 35 years old with acute COVID-19. Sequenced input: PBMCs or T cells enriched from blood (not recorded which). The CDR3 here is CASSLIRRDIWQFF. DNA of the CDR3: TGTGCCAGCAGCTTAATTCGACGGGATATTTGGCAGTTCTTC. The complete variable domain, with remaining parts taken from reference TRBV7-9 and TRBJ2-1, reads DTGVSQNPRHKITKRGQNVTFRCDPISEHNRLYWYRQTLGQGPEFLTYFQNEAQLEKSRLLSDRFSAERPKGSFSTLEIQRTEQGDSAMYLCASSLIRRDIWQFFGPGTRLTVL.